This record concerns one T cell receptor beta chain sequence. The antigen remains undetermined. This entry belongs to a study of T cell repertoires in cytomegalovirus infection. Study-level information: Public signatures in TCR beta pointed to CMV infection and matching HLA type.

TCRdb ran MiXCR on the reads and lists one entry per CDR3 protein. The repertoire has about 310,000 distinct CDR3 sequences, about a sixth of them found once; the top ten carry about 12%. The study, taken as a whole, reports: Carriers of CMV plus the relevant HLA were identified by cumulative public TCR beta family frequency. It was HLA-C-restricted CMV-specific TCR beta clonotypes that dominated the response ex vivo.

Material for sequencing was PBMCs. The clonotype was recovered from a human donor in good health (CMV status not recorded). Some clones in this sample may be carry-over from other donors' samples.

CDR3 in DNA: TGTGCCATCAGTGAGGGCAGGGGGCTGAGCTCCTATAATTCACCCCTCCACTTT. Protein sequence: CAISEGRGLSSYNSPLHF. The J gene is TRBJ1-6, the V gene TRBV10-3; 8 bases line up with TRBD1. V trimming: 2 bases; J trimming: 0 bases; junction bases outside the gene matches: 6. The CDR3 loop spans 18 amino acids. The germline CDR1 and CDR2 sequences are ENHRY and SYGVKD.